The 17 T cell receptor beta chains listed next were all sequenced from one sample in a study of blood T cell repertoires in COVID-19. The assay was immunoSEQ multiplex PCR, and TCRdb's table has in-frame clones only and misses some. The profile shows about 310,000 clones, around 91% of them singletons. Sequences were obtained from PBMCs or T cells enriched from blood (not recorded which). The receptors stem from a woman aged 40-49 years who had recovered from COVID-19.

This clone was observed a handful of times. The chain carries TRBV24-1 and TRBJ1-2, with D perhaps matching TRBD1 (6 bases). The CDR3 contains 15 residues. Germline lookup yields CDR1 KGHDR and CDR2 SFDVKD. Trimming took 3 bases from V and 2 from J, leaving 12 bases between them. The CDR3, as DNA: TGTGCCACCAGTGATACCCGGGACAAGAACTATGGCTACACCTTC. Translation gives CATSDTRDKNYGYTF.

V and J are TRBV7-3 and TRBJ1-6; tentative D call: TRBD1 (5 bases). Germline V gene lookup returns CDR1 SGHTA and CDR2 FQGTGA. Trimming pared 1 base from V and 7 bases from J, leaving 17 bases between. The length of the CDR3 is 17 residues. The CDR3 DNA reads TGTGCCAGCAGCTTAAACGGGGGGATAAGGGGAAATTCACCCCTCCACTTT. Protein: CASSLNGGIRGNSPLHF.

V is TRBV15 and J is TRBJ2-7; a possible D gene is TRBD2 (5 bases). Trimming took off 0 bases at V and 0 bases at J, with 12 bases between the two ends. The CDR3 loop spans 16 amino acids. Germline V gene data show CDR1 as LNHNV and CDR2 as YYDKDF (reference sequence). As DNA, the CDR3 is TGTGCCACCAGCAGAGATAAAAGAGCGGTCTCCTACGAGCAGTACTTC. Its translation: CATSRDKRAVSYEQYF.

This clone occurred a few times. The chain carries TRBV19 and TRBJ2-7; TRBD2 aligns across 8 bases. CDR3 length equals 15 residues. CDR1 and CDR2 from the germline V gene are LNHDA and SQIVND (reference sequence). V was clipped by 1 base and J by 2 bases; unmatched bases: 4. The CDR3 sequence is CASSIAGGGTYEQYF. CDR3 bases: TGTGCCAGTAGTATAGCGGGAGGGGGGACCTACGAGCAGTACTTC. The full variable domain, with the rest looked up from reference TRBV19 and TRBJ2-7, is DGGITQSPKYLFRKEGQNVTLSCEQNLNHDAMYWYRQDPGQGLRLIYYSQIVNDFQKGDIAEGYSVSREKKESFPLTVTSAQKNPTAFYLCASSIAGGGTYEQYFGPGTRLTVT.

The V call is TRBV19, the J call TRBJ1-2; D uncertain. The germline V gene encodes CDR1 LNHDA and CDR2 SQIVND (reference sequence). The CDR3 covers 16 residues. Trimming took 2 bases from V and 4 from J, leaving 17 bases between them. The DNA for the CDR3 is TGTGCCAGTAGTATAACAGTAGGCAGAGCTTCCTATGGCTACACCTTC. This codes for CASSITVGRASYGYTF. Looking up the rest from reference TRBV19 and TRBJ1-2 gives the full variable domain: DGGITQSPKYLFRKEGQNVTLSCEQNLNHDAMYWYRQDPGQGLRLIYYSQIVNDFQKGDIAEGYSVSREKKESFPLTVTSAQKNPTAFYLCASSITVGRASYGYTFGSGTRLTVV.

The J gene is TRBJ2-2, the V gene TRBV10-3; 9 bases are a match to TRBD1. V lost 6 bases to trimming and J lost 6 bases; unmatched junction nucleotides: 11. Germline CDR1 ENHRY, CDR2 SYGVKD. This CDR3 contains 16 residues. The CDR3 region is CAIRSPGQGESGELFF. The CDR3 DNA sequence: TGTGCCATCAGATCCCCGGGACAGGGCGAGTCCGGGGAGCTGTTTTTT.

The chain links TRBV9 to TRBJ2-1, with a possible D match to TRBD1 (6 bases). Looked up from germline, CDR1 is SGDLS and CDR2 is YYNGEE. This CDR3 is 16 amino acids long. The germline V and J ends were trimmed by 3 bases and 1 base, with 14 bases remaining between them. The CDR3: CASSEGPQGSYNEQFF. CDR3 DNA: TGTGCCAGCAGCGAGGGACCCCAGGGGTCCTACAATGAGCAGTTCTTC.

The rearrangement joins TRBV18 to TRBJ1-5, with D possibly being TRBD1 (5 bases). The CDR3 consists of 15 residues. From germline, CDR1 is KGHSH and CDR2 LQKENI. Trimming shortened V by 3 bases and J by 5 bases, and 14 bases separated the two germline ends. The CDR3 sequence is CASSPRGELDQPQHF. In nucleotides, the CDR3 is TGTGCCAGCTCACCCCGGGGGGAATTGGATCAGCCCCAGCATTTT.

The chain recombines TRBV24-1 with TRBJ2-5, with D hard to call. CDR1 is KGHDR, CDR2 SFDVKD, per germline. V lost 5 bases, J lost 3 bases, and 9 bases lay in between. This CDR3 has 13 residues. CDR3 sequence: CATSGAYEETQYF. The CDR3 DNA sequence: TGTGCCACCAGTGGGGCCTATGAAGAGACCCAGTACTTC.

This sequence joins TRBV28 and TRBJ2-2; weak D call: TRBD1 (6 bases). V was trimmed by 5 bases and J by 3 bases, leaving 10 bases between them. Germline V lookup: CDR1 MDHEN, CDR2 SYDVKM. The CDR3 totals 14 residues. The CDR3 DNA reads TGTGCCAGCAGTCCCAGGGGTGACACCGGGGAGCTGTTTTTT. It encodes CASSPRGDTGELFF.

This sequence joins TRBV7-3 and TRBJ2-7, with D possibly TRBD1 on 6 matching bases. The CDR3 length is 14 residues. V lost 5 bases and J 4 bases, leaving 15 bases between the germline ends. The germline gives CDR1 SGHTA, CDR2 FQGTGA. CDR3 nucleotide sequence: TGTGCCAGCAGCCCCGACAGGTATTCTTACGAGCAGTACTTC. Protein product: CASSPDRYSYEQYF.

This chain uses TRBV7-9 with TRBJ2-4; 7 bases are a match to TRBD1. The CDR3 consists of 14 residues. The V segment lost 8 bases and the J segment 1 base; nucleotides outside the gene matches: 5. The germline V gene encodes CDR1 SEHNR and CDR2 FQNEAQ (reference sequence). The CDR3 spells CASARGGAKNIQYF. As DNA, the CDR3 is TGTGCCAGCGCCAGAGGGGGCGCCAAAAACATTCAGTACTTC.

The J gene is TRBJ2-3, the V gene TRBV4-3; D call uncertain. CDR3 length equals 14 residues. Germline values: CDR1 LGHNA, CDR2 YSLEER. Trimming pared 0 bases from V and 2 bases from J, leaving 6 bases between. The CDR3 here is CASSQDSLTDTQYF. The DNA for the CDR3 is TGCGCCAGCAGCCAAGATTCCCTCACAGATACGCAGTATTTT.

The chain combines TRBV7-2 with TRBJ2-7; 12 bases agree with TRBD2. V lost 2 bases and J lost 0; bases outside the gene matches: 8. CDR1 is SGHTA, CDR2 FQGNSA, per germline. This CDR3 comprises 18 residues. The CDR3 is CASSLRTSGEATSYEQYF. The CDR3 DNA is TGTGCCAGCAGCTTACGGACTAGCGGGGAGGCCACCTCCTACGAGCAGTACTTC.

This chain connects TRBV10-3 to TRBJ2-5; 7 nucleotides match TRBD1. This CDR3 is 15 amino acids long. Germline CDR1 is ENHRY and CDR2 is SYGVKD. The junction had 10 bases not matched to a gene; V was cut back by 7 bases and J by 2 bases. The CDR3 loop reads CAINNRDSPQETQYF. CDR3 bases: TGTGCCATCAACAACCGGGACAGCCCACAAGAGACCCAGTACTTC.

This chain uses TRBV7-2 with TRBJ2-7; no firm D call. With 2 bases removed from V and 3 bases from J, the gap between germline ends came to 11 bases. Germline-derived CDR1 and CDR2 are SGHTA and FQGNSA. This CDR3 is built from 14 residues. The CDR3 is CASSLRVSLYEQYF. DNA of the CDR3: TGTGCCAGCAGCTTACGGGTCTCTCTCTACGAGCAGTACTTC.

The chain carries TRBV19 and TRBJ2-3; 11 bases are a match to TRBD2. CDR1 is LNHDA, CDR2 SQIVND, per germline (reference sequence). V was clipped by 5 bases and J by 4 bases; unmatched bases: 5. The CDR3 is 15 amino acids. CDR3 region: CASSLLAGGADTQYF. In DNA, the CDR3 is TGTGCCAGTAGTCTTTTAGCGGGAGGGGCAGATACGCAGTATTTT.